This TCR beta chain derives from a study of shared clonotypes between healthy human individuals (dated by TCRdb to the early 2020s). Context from the whole study: Two women and a few men aged 18 to 49 years were included in the cohort. For each donor, three plates each were used for CD4 naive and CD4 memory, two plates were used for CD8 naive, and one plate was used for CD8 memory. Libraries were prepared and TCR repertoires were sequenced by different laboratories using diverse techniques, in order to increase sequencing depth and limit assay-specific biases. Each donor's leukapheresis produced roughly between about 0.8 and 10 billion PBMCs. To estimate repertoire size and how much clonotypes are shared between individuals, the study performed deep sequencing of blood TCR repertoires from a few healthy adults.

On this clone: What this receptor recognizes is not known. The record has no base qualities; no much larger clone is one base away.

TCR CDR3 regions were amplified from genomic DNA by multiplex PCR using the deep immunoSEQ assay. Genomic DNA extracted from each cell subset was distributed evenly over all wells of several immunoSEQ 96-well plates, and each plate served as one replicate. For sorted subsets, each replicate PCR was loaded with 200 ng genomic DNA, equivalent to 30,000 or so T cell genomes. Purified libraries were measured with a Qubit 3.0 fluorometer, size-checked on a Bioanalyzer 2100, and measured again with the KAPA Library Quantification kit. A separate single-read 150-cycle Illumina NextSeq 550 flow cell was used to sequence each immunoSEQ 96-well plate. Processing in the source paper ran as follows. Because the immunoSEQ output included only junctional sequences and no quality scores, the filtering could not be the same as the filtering used for full-length reads. Sequences were annotated with PyIR, a Python wrapper for IgBLAST v1.9, using IMGT germline references to assign V/J genes and CDR3. Reads were filtered out if the reads had weak V/J assignments (E-value above 1e-6), no CDR3, stop codons, out-of-frame junctions, or ambiguous translated residues. V3J clonotypes were defined by identical inferred V gene, J gene, and CDR3 amino acid sequence. Percentage overlap between repertoires was computed as shared unique clonotypes divided by the size of the smaller repertoire. Richness of each repertoire was evaluated using RTK rarefaction, the Chao1 estimator, and Recon v2.1 estimates of unobserved clonotypes. For all TCRbeta clonotypes obtained by the gDNA method from a few donors, generation probabilities were computed with OLGA. The immuneACCESS repertoire file appears here via TCRdb, limited to in-frame rearrangements. These files lack a portion of the clones; in checked studies, under half of the deficit traces to unresolved V genes, and the cause of the others is not known. Clonal size and the V and J genes are those of that table, whereas D and trimming came from the DNA. The sample table contains roughly 2 million clones; only one count was recorded for 95% of them. Around 0.13% of the sample rests with the top ten.

Summary of the overall study and its limitations: Compared with non-shared clonotypes, the clonotypes found in all four sorted-subset donors had higher generation probabilities. Naive subsets generally had larger estimated clonotype richness than memory subsets. Pairwise subsampling indicated that sequencing depth was expected to affect the degree of clonotype sharing among donors. Sampling was restricted to blood, and TCR repertoires in tissue are likely to differ from TCR repertoires in blood. Rarefaction of sorted-subset datasets indicated incomplete sequencing despite the large sequencing depth. Because the study included only a small number of donors, the genetic and exposure-history diversity represented was limited. Sharing across four donors was observed for approximately 5% of naive CD4, less than 4% of naive CD8, 2% to 2.5% of memory CD4, and 0.4% of memory CD8 clonotypes.

The donors were healthy, HIV-negative adults who had no recently reported acute infections or vaccinations. Only Caucasian adults living in Nashville, Tennessee, USA were represented among the donors. CD4+ T cells were enriched through magnetic negative selection, after which naive cells were positively selected on CD45RA and the remaining negative fraction served as the memory subset. After blood collection by leukapheresis, PBMCs were isolated using Ficoll-Histopaque density gradient centrifugation and then cryopreserved in the vapor phase of liquid nitrogen. Purity and quantity of every magnetically sorted T cell population were checked by analytical flow cytometry. From each sorted fraction, genomic DNA was isolated and quantified by UV absorbance on a Nanodrop 2000c. There are 13 amino acids in the CDR3, from cysteine to phenylalanine inclusive. Only the CDR3 DNA is retained, 39 bases long and in frame from the first base. Per the germline V gene, SGHAT is the CDR1 and FQNNGV is the CDR2. V lost 4 bases and J lost 5 bases; the stretch between them is 11 bases long.

The rearrangement joined TRBV11-2 to TRBJ1-2; a weak D assignment points to TRBD1 (5 bases agree). The sequencing sample was made of naive CD4+ T cells sorted from blood. The cell subset or site label on this specimen signifies: CD45RA+ positively selected. This clonotype was obtained from a man aged 18 to 29 in good health. The DNA sequence is given as TGTGCCAGCAGCTCCCCCAGGGAGTATGGCTACACCTTC. This sequence encodes CASSSPREYGYTF.